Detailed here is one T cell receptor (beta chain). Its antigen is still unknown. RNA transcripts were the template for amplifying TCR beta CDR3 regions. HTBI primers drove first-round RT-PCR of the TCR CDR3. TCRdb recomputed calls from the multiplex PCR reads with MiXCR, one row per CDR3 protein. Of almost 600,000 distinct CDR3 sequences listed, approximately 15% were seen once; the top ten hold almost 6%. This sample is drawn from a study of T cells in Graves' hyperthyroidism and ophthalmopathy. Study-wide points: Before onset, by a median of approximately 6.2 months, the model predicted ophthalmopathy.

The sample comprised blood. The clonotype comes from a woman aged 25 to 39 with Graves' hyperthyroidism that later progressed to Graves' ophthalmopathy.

The CDR3: CASSLMGTLVETQYF. The DNA of the CDR3 is TGTGCCAGCAGCTTAATGGGGACCCTCGTGGAGACCCAGTACTTC. V is TRBV7-8 and J is TRBJ2-5; either TRBD1 or TRBD2 may fit D (5 bases each). This CDR3 has 15 residues. Between the trimmed V and J ends, which lost 2 bases and 5 bases, there was a span of 15 bases. Germline V lookup: CDR1 SGHVS, CDR2 FQNEAQ.